This passage covers 3 T cell receptor beta chains from one sample sequenced in a study of blood T cells in healthy people across ages. Through a sample-barcoded 5' primer and a J-beta primer mix, a second PCR was run for 7 to 11 cycles. TCRdb used MiXCR to reprocess the 5' RACE reads, holding one entry per CDR3 protein. The data show some 1.7 million distinct CDR3 sequences, about 28% seen once. Sequenced input: blood. All receptors derive from a woman aged 25-40 years in good health.

Concerning this clonotype: With a much larger clone just one base away, this may be a read error. This chain links TRBV29-1 with TRBJ2-1, with 10 bases matching TRBD2. The CDR3 length is 14 residues. The germline V gene encodes CDR1 SQVTM and CDR2 ANQGSEA. CDR3 region: CSVVRLAGANQQFF. The CDR3 nucleotides are TGCAGCGTTGTGCGGCTAGCGGGGGCCAATCAGCAGTTCTTC.

The V and J genes are TRBV6-6 and TRBJ2-2; D is perhaps TRBD1 (7 bases). The V gene lost 6 bases and the J gene lost 5 bases, with 19 bases spanning the gap. Germline V gives CDR1 MNHNY, CDR2 SVGAGI (reference sequence). CDR3 length: 16 residues. The CDR3 DNA reads as TGTGCCAGCAGCGAGGGGGCGGGGTGGACAACCGGGGAGCTGTTTTTT. Protein: CASSEGAGWTTGELFF.

This clonotype was seen a handful of times. This sequence joins TRBV6-5 and TRBJ2-7, with D possibly TRBD1 on 5 matching bases. The CDR3 consists of 15 residues. Germline V gene lookup returns CDR1 MNHEY and CDR2 SVGAGI. V lost 5 bases to trimming and J lost 0 bases, with 14 bases between them. CDR3 sequence: CASSKQVFSSYEQYF. In DNA form, the CDR3 reads TGTGCCAGCAGTAAACAGGTTTTTAGCTCCTACGAGCAGTACTTC.